Following are 4 T cell receptor beta chains from one sample sequenced in a study of blood T cell repertoires in COVID-19. Produced via immunoSEQ multiplex PCR; TCRdb's table is partial and in-frame only. The sample yields approximately 190,000 clones, less than 90% seen once. Sequences were obtained from peripheral blood. These receptors came from a woman aged 40 to 49 with acute or convalescent COVID-19.

The chain combines TRBV21-1 with TRBJ2-3; whether TRBD2, the table's D call, matches the DNA was not checked. TRBV21-1 is an annotated pseudogene. This CDR3 contains 12 residues. The CDR3 sequence is CASSKAHGTQYF. In DNA, the CDR3 is TGTGCCAGCAGCAAAGCTCACGGTACGCAGTATTTT.

With regard to this clone: The germline gene is not matched at one end of the junction; a read error may be the cause. This chain uses TRBV5-4 with TRBJ2-1; possible D gene TRBD1, 6 bases. The CDR3 spans 12 residues. Germline CDR1 and CDR2: SGHNT and YYREEE (reference sequence). In DNA, the CDR3 is TGTGCCAGCAGCTTGTGGGACAAGGAGCAGTTCTTC. It translates to CASSLWDKEQFF.

The chain couples TRBV7-9 to TRBJ1-1, with D possibly being TRBD1 (5 bases). This CDR3 has 14 residues. CDR1 is SEHNR and CDR2 is FQNEAQ in the germline V gene (reference sequence). V gave up 4 bases and J gave up 2 bases, with 11 bases separating them. The CDR3 is CASSSGHLNTEAFF. The CDR3 nucleotides are TGTGCCAGCAGCTCCGGACACCTAAACACTGAAGCTTTCTTT.

CDR3 DNA sequence: TGCGCCAGCAGCTCGGCGGGCCAGATGGGTCAGCCCCAGCATTTT. Its protein product is CASSSAGQMGQPQHF. The chain recombines TRBV5-1 with TRBJ1-5; no clear D. Looked up from germline, CDR1 is SGHRS and CDR2 is YFSETQ. This CDR3 is built from 15 residues. Trimming took 3 bases from V and 6 from J, leaving 16 bases between them.